This record covers a single TCR beta chain. It lacks a known antigen. The record has no base qualities; no much larger clone is one base away. For the CD8 naive samples, CD45RO-negative cells were positively selected for CCR7, yielding a CD45RA+CCR7+ population from which TemRA cells were excluded. The donors were healthy, HIV-negative adults with no recently reported acute infections or vaccinations. All donors were Caucasian adults living in Nashville, Tennessee, USA. Blood was obtained by leukapheresis, after which PBMCs were separated by Ficoll-Histopaque density gradient centrifugation and cryopreserved in liquid nitrogen vapor phase. Analytical flow cytometry was used to check the purity and quantity of each magnetically sorted T cell population. Each sorted fraction had its genomic DNA isolated and then quantified by UV absorbance on a Nanodrop 2000c. The data originate from a study of shared clonotypes between healthy human individuals (dated by TCRdb to about 2020). Looking at the study overall: A few men and a couple of women, aged 18 to 49 years, made up the cohort. For each donor, CD4 naive and CD4 memory were each run on three plates, CD8 naive on two plates, and CD8 memory on one plate. To estimate repertoire size and how much clonotype sharing occurs between individuals, the study deeply sequenced the blood TCR repertoires of five healthy adults. Different laboratories and diverse techniques were used to prepare libraries and sequence TCR repertoires, to increase sequencing depth and limit assay-specific biases. Each donor's leukapheresis produced roughly between roughly 0.94 and 9.5 billion PBMCs.

The CDR3 contains 19 residues, cysteine and phenylalanine counted. The retained sequence is limited to the CDR3, 57 bases, with the frame set at the first base. The germline V gene encodes CDR1 MDHEN and CDR2 SYDVKM. V lost 3 bases and J lost 5 bases; the stretch between them is 26 bases long. Using the deep immunoSEQ assay, TCR CDR3 regions were amplified from genomic DNA by multiplex PCR. Extracted genomic DNA from each cell subset was spread evenly across all wells of several immunoSEQ 96-well plates, with each plate serving as a replicate. For sorted subsets, about 200 ng genomic DNA, equal to tens of thousands of T cell genomes, was loaded into each replicate PCR. The purified libraries were quantified using a Qubit 3.0 fluorometer, sized with a Bioanalyzer 2100, and then quantified again using the KAPA Library Quantification kit. A separate single-read 150-cycle Illumina NextSeq 550 flow cell was used to sequence each immunoSEQ 96-well plate. The paper's data handling went like this. The immunoSEQ output contained only junctional sequences without quality scores, so filtering could not match that applied to full-length reads. Sequences were annotated with PyIR, a Python wrapper for IgBLAST v1.9, using IMGT germline references to assign V/J genes and CDR3. Reads were removed for weak V/J assignments (E-value above 1e-6), missing CDR3, stop codons, out-of-frame junctions, or ambiguous translated residues. V3J clonotypes were defined as sequences sharing an identical inferred V gene, J gene, and CDR3 amino acid sequence. The percentage overlap between two repertoires was calculated by dividing the number of shared unique clonotypes by the size of the smaller repertoire. Three approaches were used to assess repertoire richness: RTK rarefaction, the Chao1 estimator, and Recon v2.1 estimates of unobserved clonotypes. Generation probabilities were computed with OLGA for all TCRbeta clonotypes obtained by the gDNA method from four donors. TCRdb limited this immuneACCESS table to in-frame rearrangements with V and J called. A share of clones is missing; checked studies link under half to unresolved V genes, and the rest is unexplained. V and J calls and clone size are as listed in that table; D and trimming were resolved from the DNA. This sample has 560,000 or so clones in its table, and around 96% of those were observed once. The ten largest clones add up to 0.095% to 0.13% of the sample.

Study-wide conclusions, independent of this receptor: Clonotypes shared by all four sorted-subset donors showed higher generation probabilities than non-shared clonotypes. The genetic and exposure-history diversity represented was limited by the small number of donors. Even with the large sequencing depth, rarefaction of the sorted-subset datasets indicated that sequencing was incomplete. Sampling was restricted to blood, and TCR repertoires in tissue are likely to differ from TCR repertoires in blood. Pairwise subsampling indicated that sequencing depth was expected to affect the degree of clonotype sharing among donors. Naive subsets generally had larger estimated clonotype richness than memory subsets did. Across a handful of donors, about 5.2% of naive CD4, around 3.3% of naive CD8, around 2.5% of memory CD4, and 0.4% of memory CD8 clonotypes were shared.

The sequencing input was naive CD8+ T cells sorted from blood. The meaning of the sample's cell subset or site label: CD45RA+CCR7+. The sequence joins TRBV28 to TRBJ2-1, with the D segment possibly TRBD1 or TRBD2, each aligning over 5 bases. This receptor was obtained from a woman aged 25 to 45 in good health. The nucleotide sequence is given as TGTGCCAGCAGTTTTCGTGAGGCGGGCCGCAGGGTATTCGACAATGAGCAGTTCTTC. It is translated as CASSFREAGRRVFDNEQFF.